The 32 T cell receptor beta chains below come from one sample, sequenced in a study of OX40 agonist ivuxolimab in advanced cancers. Sequenced by immunoSEQ multiplex PCR; TCRdb stores in-frame clones only, minus some. Of tens of thousands of clones listed, around four fifths are singletons. The sequences come from CD4+ or CD8+ T cells sorted from blood, collected in a trial of the OX40 agonist ivuxolimab. The receptors here all came from an adult with an advanced solid tumor such as melanoma, head and neck, liver or kidney cancer.

The V call is TRBV18, the J call TRBJ1-2; D might be TRBD1 (6 bases). The V end was cut by 1 base, the J end by 4 bases, with 19 bases between. This CDR3 spans 17 amino acids. Germline V gene data show CDR1 as KGHSH and CDR2 as LQKENI. Here the CDR3 DNA reads TGTGCCAGCTCACCACTTTCCACCGACAGGTCTTCCTATGGCTACACCTTC. It is translated as CASSPLSTDRSSYGYTF. Variable domain in full (rest from reference TRBV18 and TRBJ1-2): NAGVMQNPRHLVRRRGQEARLRCSPMKGHSHVYWYRQLPEEGLKFMVYLQKENIIDESGMPKERFSAEFPKEGPSILRIQQVVRGDSAAYFCASSPLSTDRSSYGYTFGSGTRLTVV.

V is TRBV2 and J is TRBJ2-5, with D tentatively TRBD1 or TRBD2 (5 bases each). Judging by the DNA end, TRBJ2-7 fits better; the J call may be wrong. Germline CDR1 reads SNHLY; CDR2 reads FYNNEI. The CDR3 has 14 residues. CDR3 in amino acids: CASIWGTPSYEQYF. The CDR3 DNA follows: TGTGCCAGTATATGGGGGACGCCATCCTACGAGCAGTACTTC.

This sequence joins TRBV19 and TRBJ1-2; possibly TRBD1 for D (5 bases). Trimming took 5 bases from V and 4 from J, leaving 17 bases between them. Germline CDR1 reads LNHDA; CDR2 reads SQIVND (reference sequence). The CDR3 covers 15 residues. In nucleotides, the CDR3 is TGTGCCAGTAGTGATGAGCTGCGGGGGACCTATGGCTACACCTTC. Residues: CASSDELRGTYGYTF.

This clone was picked up a small number of times. The CDR3 loop is CASSGGTEAFF. In DNA form, the CDR3 reads TGCGCCAGCAGTGGGGGCACTGAAGCTTTCTTT. This chain connects TRBV4-3 to TRBJ1-1; tentative D call: TRBD1 (5 bases). The length of the CDR3 is 11 residues. Germline V gives CDR1 LGHNA, CDR2 YSLEER. V shed 6 bases and J shed 4 bases, with 6 bases lying between them.

The chain couples TRBV29-1 to TRBJ2-3; the match to TRBD2 covers 8 bases. The J segment lost 4 bases and the V segment lost 4 bases, leaving 7 bases of the junction unmatched. This CDR3 has 14 residues. In germline, CDR1 is SQVTM, CDR2 ANQGSEA. CDR3 residues: CSVGKRERADTQYF. The CDR3 nucleotides are TGCAGCGTTGGGAAGCGGGAGAGAGCAGATACGCAGTATTTT.

V gene TRBV23-1 combines with J gene TRBJ1-5; D might be TRBD1 (5 bases). TRBV23-1 is filed as an ORF, its function uncertain. The V end was cut by 3 bases, the J end by 10 bases, with 31 bases between. The CDR3 runs 19 residues. In nucleotides, the CDR3 is TGCGCCAGCAGTCACTCACCACACAGTAAGCAGGGAAAGTTCGGACCCCAGCATTTT. Its protein is CASSHSPHSKQGKFGPQHF.

This chain links TRBV7-9 with TRBJ1-1, with no clear D. The ends were cut back, 5 bases at V and 4 bases at J, with 5 bases in the middle. Germline V gene data show CDR1 as SEHNR and CDR2 as FQNEAQ (reference sequence). The CDR3 has 11 residues. CDR3: CASSPRTEAFF. CDR3 nucleotides: TGTGCCAGCAGCCCACGCACTGAAGCTTTCTTT.

The chain is built from TRBV7-8 and TRBJ2-7, with D unclear. Germline loops: CDR1 SGHVS, CDR2 FQNEAQ. V gave up 4 bases and J gave up 4 bases, with 8 bases separating them. The length of the CDR3 is 12 residues. CDR3 sequence reads: CASSYRGYEQYF. The CDR3 coding sequence is TGTGCCAGCAGCTACCGAGGATACGAGCAGTACTTC. The variable domain in full, completed from reference TRBV7-8 and TRBJ2-7, reads GAGVSQSPRYKVAKRGQDVALRCDPISGHVSLFWYQQALGQGPEFLTYFQNEAQLDKSGLPSDRFFAERPEGSVSTLKIQRTQQEDSAVYLCASSYRGYEQYFGPGTRLTVT.

V usage is TRBV21-1 and J usage is TRBJ1-5. TRBV21-1 is flagged as a pseudogene. CDR3 length: 14 amino acids. The CDR3: CASSNMGGCQPQHF. CDR3 bases: TGTGCCAGCAGCAATATGGGGGGATGTCAGCCCCAGCATTTT.

The CDR3 DNA follows: TGTGCCAGCAGTTTGGACAGCTATGGCTACACCTTC. Protein product: CASSLDSYGYTF. This sequence joins TRBV28 and TRBJ1-2; the D gene is possibly TRBD1 (6 bases). Per germline, CDR1 MDHEN and CDR2 SYDVKM. V was trimmed by 3 bases and J by 4 bases, leaving 6 bases between them. The CDR3 loop spans 12 amino acids.

The chain couples TRBV28 to TRBJ1-1; D remains unclear. Germline V gene lookup returns CDR1 MDHEN and CDR2 SYDVKM. There are 14 residues in the CDR3. The ends were cut back, 5 bases at V and 7 bases at J, with 17 bases in the middle. CDR3 region: CASSPSSVAIEAFF. CDR3 DNA sequence: TGTGCCAGCAGTCCATCCTCGGTCGCAATTGAAGCTTTCTTT.

This clone has just one count. J is TRBJ1-5 and V is TRBV7-9; TRBD1 aligns across 7 bases. The germline gives CDR1 SEHNR, CDR2 FQNEAQ (reference sequence). CDR3 size: 17 residues. J was trimmed by 1 base and V by 6 bases; bases with no gene match: 12. The CDR3 coding sequence is TGTGCCAGCAGTAACTTAGACAGGGTGGAGAGCAATCAGCCCCAGCATTTT. Translation gives CASSNLDRVESNQPQHF.

The chain is built from TRBV5-4 and TRBJ2-1, with TRBD1 as a possible D gene (6 bases). Germline loops: CDR1 SGHNT, CDR2 YYREEE (reference sequence). The V end lost 4 bases, the J end lost 4 bases, and 15 bases lay between the germline ends. The CDR3 extends over 15 amino acids. The CDR3: CASSPDSFGYNEQFF. As DNA, the CDR3 is TGTGCCAGCAGCCCGGACAGTTTTGGTTACAATGAGCAGTTCTTC.

The chain combines TRBV10-3 with TRBJ2-5; either TRBD1 or TRBD2 may supply D (6 bases each). This CDR3 has 16 residues. The V gene's germline CDR1 is ENHRY and CDR2 SYGVKD. V dropped 3 bases and J dropped 1 base, with 15 bases sitting between them. CDR3 nucleotide sequence: TGTGCCATCAGTGAAGCCGGGGGCGCCCTCCAAGAGACCCAGTACTTC. This codes for CAISEAGGALQETQYF.

J is TRBJ1-5 and V is TRBV15, with D unclear. The V and J ends lost 0 bases and 3 bases respectively, with 6 bases between them. CDR1 and CDR2 from the germline V gene are LNHNV and YYDKDF (reference sequence). The CDR3 is 14 residues long. The CDR3 loop reads CATSREQSNQPQHF. The CDR3, as DNA: TGTGCCACCAGCAGAGAACAATCCAATCAGCCCCAGCATTTT.

The chain links TRBV5-5 to TRBJ2-1; D not resolved. Germline values: CDR1 SGHKS, CDR2 YYEKEE (reference sequence). The V end was cut by 7 bases, the J end by 7 bases, with 12 bases between. The CDR3 contains 12 residues. The CDR3 DNA reads as TGTGCCAGCGGCGTTGGGAAAAATGAGCAGTTCTTC. Protein: CASGVGKNEQFF.

The chain joins TRBV27 to TRBJ2-7; D is ambiguous. The CDR3 runs to 12 residues. V was cut by 4 bases and J by 5 bases, with 9 bases left in between. From germline, CDR1 is MNHEY and CDR2 SMNVEV (reference sequence). The CDR3 spells CASSSPKDEQYF. In DNA form, the CDR3 reads TGTGCCAGCAGTTCGCCCAAGGACGAGCAGTACTTC.

The chain couples TRBV5-8 to TRBJ2-4, with a tentative D call TRBD2 (6 bases). The CDR3 is 11 residues long. Germline CDR1 reads SGHTS; CDR2 reads YDEGEE. With 5 bases removed from V and 8 bases from J, the gap between germline ends came to 8 bases. CDR3 sequence reads: CASRGEDIQYF. CDR3 nucleotides: TGTGCCAGCAGGGGGGAGGACATTCAGTACTTC.

This chain connects TRBV25-1 to TRBJ2-5; D uncertain. Germline CDR1 is MGHDK and CDR2 is SYGVNS. V was trimmed by 1 base and J by 1 base, leaving 10 bases between them. This CDR3 contains 15 residues. CDR3 DNA sequence: TGTGCCAGCAGTGAATCTTTACACTTCCAAGAGACCCAGTACTTC. This encodes CASSESLHFQETQYF.

The genes are TRBV7-2 and TRBJ1-4, with TRBD1 as a possible D gene (6 bases). Trimming left V 2 bases short and J 4 bases short, with 14 bases between. CDR3 length: 16 amino acids. Germline CDR1 and CDR2: SGHTA and FQGNSA. CDR3 in DNA: TGTGCCAGCAGCTTAAATCGGGGGGCGAATAATGAAAAACTGTTTTTT. It codes for CASSLNRGANNEKLFF. Filled out from reference TRBV7-2 and TRBJ1-4, the complete variable domain reads GAGVSQSPSNKVTEKGKDVELRCDPISGHTALYWYRQSLGQGLEFLIYFQGNSAPDKSGLPSDRFSAERTGGSVSTLTIQRTQQEDSAVYLCASSLNRGANNEKLFFGSGTQLSVL.

The V gene is TRBV2, the J gene TRBJ2-3; no clear D gene. V was clipped by 6 bases and J by 8 bases, with 9 bases between them. The germline CDR1 and CDR2 sequences are SNHLY and FYNNEI. CDR3 size: 11 residues. The CDR3 nucleotides read TGTGCCAGCAGAGCTGCCGGTACGCAGTATTTT. Amino acid sequence: CASRAAGTQYF.

This clone was counted only a few times. J is TRBJ1-2 and V is TRBV4-1; 9 bases map to TRBD1. The CDR3 consists of 16 residues. The germline CDR1 and CDR2 sequences are MGHRA and YSYEKL. The ends lost 4 bases at V and 4 bases at J; junction bases unmatched: 10. CDR3 sequence: CASSPTGTGRAYGYTF. The CDR3 DNA reads as TGCGCCAGCAGCCCGACCGGGACAGGGAGGGCCTATGGCTACACCTTC.

The chain joins TRBV9 to TRBJ2-2, with a tentative D call TRBD2 (6 bases). The germline V gene has CDR1 SGDLS and CDR2 YYNGEE. The CDR3 spans 16 residues. Trimming removed 3 bases at V and 3 bases at J, with 15 bases between. CDR3 residues: CASSESRDSYTGELFF. The CDR3 DNA sequence: TGTGCCAGCAGCGAGAGCCGGGACTCCTACACCGGGGAGCTGTTTTTT.

The chain joins TRBV6-6 to TRBJ2-7, with D perhaps TRBD1 or TRBD2 (5 bases each). The V gene lost 8 bases and the J gene lost 10 bases, with 12 bases spanning the gap. The CDR3 totals 10 residues. Germline V gene sequence: CDR1 MNHNY, CDR2 SVGAGI (reference sequence). CDR3 loop: CASGDRSQYF. The CDR3 DNA reads TGTGCCAGCGGGGACCGTTCTCAGTACTTC.

The genes are TRBV6-4 and TRBJ2-3, with D perhaps assigned TRBD1 or TRBD2 (5 bases each). There are 14 residues in the CDR3. V was clipped by 6 bases and J by 0 bases, with 10 bases between them. Germline CDR1 MRHNA, CDR2 SNTAGT. CDR3 sequence: CASSTGPSTDTQYF. As DNA, the CDR3 is TGTGCCAGCAGCACGGGACCGAGCACAGATACGCAGTATTTT.

The chain uses TRBV7-2 and TRBJ2-1, with D tentatively TRBD1 (5 bases). The germline V gene encodes CDR1 SGHTA and CDR2 FQGNSA. V lost 1 base to trimming and J lost 6 bases, with 16 bases between them. The CDR3 is 16 amino acids. CDR3 DNA sequence: TGTGCCAGCAGCTTAGGAAACAGGAAGTCGGGCAATGAGCAGTTCTTC. The encoded protein is CASSLGNRKSGNEQFF.

This clone was observed a few times. V is TRBV7-8 and J is TRBJ1-1; D ambiguous. Germline lookup yields CDR1 SGHVS and CDR2 FQNEAQ. The CDR3 contains 17 residues. Between the trimmed V and J ends, which lost 0 bases and 0 bases, there was a span of 14 bases. In DNA, the CDR3 is TGTGCCAGCAGCTTAGCTCATGTGGGCGGAATGAACACTGAAGCTTTCTTT. Protein sequence: CASSLAHVGGMNTEAFF. Supplemented by reference TRBV7-8 and TRBJ1-1, the full variable domain reads GAGVSQSPRYKVAKRGQDVALRCDPISGHVSLFWYQQALGQGPEFLTYFQNEAQLDKSGLPSDRFFAERPEGSVSTLKIQRTQQEDSAVYLCASSLAHVGGMNTEAFFGQGTRLTVV.

This clone was recorded a few times. The gene calls are TRBV28 and TRBJ2-1; 10 bases fit TRBD1. The CDR3 has 17 residues. Trimming removed 8 bases from V and 5 bases from J; junction bases left unmatched: 15. Germline V gives CDR1 MDHEN, CDR2 SYDVKM. CDR3 bases: TGTGCCAGCCTAGACGGTGTTGACAGGGGGCTGGACAATGAGCAGTTCTTC. It is translated as CASLDGVDRGLDNEQFF.

This clone showed up just once. This chain uses TRBV28 with TRBJ2-7; 8 bases are shared with TRBD2. V was pared by 5 bases and J by 4 bases, with 10 bases of the junction left unmatched. This CDR3 is built from 15 residues. Germline V gene lookup returns CDR1 MDHEN and CDR2 SYDVKM. This CDR3 is CASSTSSGSPYEQYF. In DNA form, the CDR3 reads TGTGCCAGCAGTACATCTAGCGGGTCCCCTTACGAGCAGTACTTC.

V gene TRBV9 combines with J gene TRBJ2-3; D unclear. This CDR3 has 13 residues. The germline V gene has CDR1 SGDLS and CDR2 YYNGEE. V was shortened by 7 bases and J by 0 bases, with 9 bases between the two germline ends. This CDR3 is CASGRSSTDTQYF. The DNA of the CDR3 is TGTGCCAGCGGTCGGTCAAGCACAGATACGCAGTATTTT.

This clone has only a few counts. This sequence joins TRBV10-1 and TRBJ1-2; no reliable D call. V was cut by 5 bases and J by 4 bases, with 20 bases left in between. The CDR3 is made up of 16 amino acids. CDR1 and CDR2 (germline): WNHNN, SYGVQD (reference sequence). The CDR3 DNA is TGCGCCAGCAGTTACGCTCGATCGCGAAAGACCTATGGCTACACCTTC. It is translated as CASSYARSRKTYGYTF.

The genes are TRBV5-4 and TRBJ2-3; D gene ambiguous. CDR1 SGHNT and CDR2 YYREEE come from the germline V gene (reference sequence). This CDR3 comprises 13 residues. V lost 2 bases and J lost 4, with 8 bases in between. The CDR3 region is CASSFKGADTQYF. The DNA for the CDR3 is TGTGCCAGCAGCTTTAAGGGCGCAGATACGCAGTATTTT.